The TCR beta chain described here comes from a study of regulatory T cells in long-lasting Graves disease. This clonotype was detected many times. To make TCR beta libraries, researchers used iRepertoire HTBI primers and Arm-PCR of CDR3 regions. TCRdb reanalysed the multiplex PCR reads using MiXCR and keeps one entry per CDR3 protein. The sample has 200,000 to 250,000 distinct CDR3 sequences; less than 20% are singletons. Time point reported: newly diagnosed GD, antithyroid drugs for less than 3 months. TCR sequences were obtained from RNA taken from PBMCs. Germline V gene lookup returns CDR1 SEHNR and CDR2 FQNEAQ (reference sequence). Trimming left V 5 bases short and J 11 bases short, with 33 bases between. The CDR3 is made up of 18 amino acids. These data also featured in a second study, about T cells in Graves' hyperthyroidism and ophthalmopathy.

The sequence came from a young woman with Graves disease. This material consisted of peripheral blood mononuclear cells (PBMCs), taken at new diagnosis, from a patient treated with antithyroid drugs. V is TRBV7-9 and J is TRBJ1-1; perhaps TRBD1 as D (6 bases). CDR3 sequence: CASSRRSGQTAGEWEAFF. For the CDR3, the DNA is TGTGCCAGCAGCCGAAGGTCGGGGCAAACGGCAGGGGAGTGGGAGGCTTTCTTT.